A selection of T cell receptor beta chains follows, all from one sample in a study of blood T cell repertoires in COVID-19. This table comes from immunoSEQ multiplex PCR, and its TCRdb copy is limited to in-frame clones, with some not included. Seen here are roughly 60,000 clones, 87% observed once, and the top ten hold about 3.6%. Sequencing was done on a sample of peripheral blood. The origin of the receptors is a man in his forties with COVID-19, enrolled during active disease. CDR3s include the opening cysteine and the closing phenylalanine or tryptophan. D genes are given only for firm matches. Expanded clones are given a class, and other clones once, few, many or no size at all.

CDR3: CASSRTGTARAEETQYF
DNA: TGTGCCAGCAGCCGTACCGGGACAGCGAGGGCGGAGGAGACCCAGTACTTC
J: TRBJ2-5
size: NA
D: TRBD1
V: TRBV4-2

CDR3: CASGPGAGGTDTQYF
DNA: TGTGCTAGTGGTCCCGGAGCGGGGGGCACAGATACGCAGTATTTT
J: TRBJ2-3
size: NA
D: TRBD2
V: TRBV12-5

CDR3: CASRLLAGGSYNEQFF
DNA: TGTGCCAGCAGACTACTAGCGGGAGGGTCCTACAATGAGCAGTTCTTC
J: TRBJ2-1
size: NA
D: TRBD2
V: TRBV2

CDR3: CASSARMGLAGVETQYF
DNA: TGTGCCAGCAGTGCAAGAATGGGACTAGCGGGTGTGGAGACCCAGTACTTC
J: TRBJ2-5
size: NA
D: TRBD2
V: TRBV27

CDR3: CAWNEQVAYEQYF
DNA: TGTGCCTGGAATGAGCAGGTTGCCTACGAGCAGTACTTC
J: TRBJ2-7
size: NA
D: NA
V: TRBV30

CDR3: CAISESSDYGYTF
DNA: TGTGCCATCAGTGAGTCCTCGGACTATGGCTACACCTTC
J: TRBJ1-2
size: NA
D: NA
V: TRBV10-3

CDR3: CASNLLRNSPLHF
DNA: TGTGCCAGCAACCTACTGCGAAATTCACCCCTCCACTTT
J: TRBJ1-6
size: NA
D: NA
V: TRBV2

CDR3: CASSLIRGGGELFF
DNA: TGTGCCAGCAGCTTAATTAGGGGTGGCGGGGAGCTGTTTTTT
J: TRBJ2-2
size: once
D: NA
V: TRBV7-2

CDR3: CASSLRTGGADTQYF
DNA: TGTGCCAGCAGCTTGCGAACGGGAGGTGCAGATACGCAGTATTTT
J: TRBJ2-3
size: NA
D: TRBD2
V: TRBV5-6

CDR3: CASSLLASGSTSGFADTQYF
DNA: TGTGCCAGCAGTTTACTGGCTAGCGGGAGTACTTCTGGTTTCGCAGATACGCAGTATTTT
J: TRBJ2-3
size: once
D: TRBD2
V: TRBV27

CDR3: CASSLELAGGSFQETQYF
DNA: TGTGCCAGCAGCTTAGAGCTAGCGGGAGGGTCCTTCCAAGAGACCCAGTACTTC
J: TRBJ2-5
size: NA
D: TRBD2
V: TRBV7-9

CDR3: CASSERGLTNTGELFF
DNA: TGTGCCAGCAGCGAGAGAGGACTAACGAACACCGGGGAGCTGTTTTTT
J: TRBJ2-2
size: NA
D: NA
V: TRBV9

CDR3: CSASGQVTSPLHF
DNA: TGCAGTGCCAGTGGACAGGTGACTTCACCCCTCCACTTT
J: TRBJ1-6
size: once
D: TRBD1
V: TRBV20-1

CDR3: CASSPRTGKDTEAFF
DNA: TGTGCCAGCAGCCCTAGGACAGGCAAGGACACTGAAGCTTTCTTT
J: TRBJ1-1
size: once
D: TRBD1
V: TRBV5-4

CDR3: CATSRTSGGAGETQYF
DNA: TGTGCCACCAGCAGGACTAGCGGGGGGGCGGGTGAGACCCAGTACTTC
J: TRBJ2-5
size: NA
D: TRBD2
V: TRBV15

CDR3: CASSAEQSTDTQYF
DNA: TGTGCCAGCAGTGCGGAACAGAGCACAGATACGCAGTATTTT
J: TRBJ2-3
size: NA
D: NA
V: TRBV2

CDR3: CASSAGQVGEQYF
DNA: TGTGCCAGCAGCGCGGGACAGGTGGGGGAGCAGTACTTC
J: TRBJ2-7
size: NA
D: TRBD1
V: TRBV3-1/TRBV3-2

CDR3: CASSPSGGSTDTQYF
DNA: TGTGCCAGCAGTCCTAGCGGGGGTAGCACAGATACGCAGTATTTT
J: TRBJ2-3
size: NA
D: TRBD2
V: TRBV7-3

CDR3: CAISDPTVDTEAFF
DNA: TGTGCCATCAGTGACCCGACAGTGGACACTGAAGCTTTCTTT
J: TRBJ1-1
size: NA
D: NA
V: TRBV10-3

CDR3: CATTPGTVGGAFF
DNA: TGTGCCACAACACCCGGGACAGTGGGGGGTGCTTTCTTT
J: TRBJ1-1
size: NA
D: TRBD1
V: TRBV19

CDR3: CASSSRDKTRSSYNSPLHF
DNA: TGTGCCAGCAGCTCTCGGGACAAAACTAGGAGCTCCTATAATTCACCCCTCCACTTT
J: TRBJ1-6
size: NA
D: NA
V: TRBV7-3

CDR3: CASSPSGWSNEKLFF
DNA: TGTGCCAGCAGCCCGTCGGGGTGGTCTAATGAAAAACTGTTTTTT
J: TRBJ1-4
size: NA
D: NA
V: TRBV7-9

CDR3: CASRIDRGRTEAFF
DNA: TGTGCCAGCAGAATTGACAGGGGAAGAACTGAAGCTTTCTTT
J: TRBJ1-1
size: NA
D: TRBD1
V: TRBV2

CDR3: CASSLTTGSGNTIYF
DNA: TGTGCCAGCAGCTTAACAACAGGCTCTGGAAACACCATATATTTT
J: TRBJ1-3
size: few
D: NA
V: TRBV11-3

CDR3: CASRVKTSGTSNEQFF
DNA: TGTGCCAGTAGGGTTAAGACTAGCGGGACGAGCAATGAGCAGTTCTTC
J: TRBJ2-1
size: NA
D: TRBD2
V: TRBV19

CDR3: CASSLLASGSTDTQYF
DNA: TGTGCCAGCAGCTTACTTGCTAGCGGGAGCACAGATACGCAGTATTTT
J: TRBJ2-3
size: NA
D: TRBD2
V: TRBV11-2

CDR3: CASSDAGGSTDTQYF
DNA: TGTGCCAGCAGTGACGCGGGTGGAAGCACAGATACGCAGTATTTT
J: TRBJ2-3
size: once
D: NA
V: TRBV6-4

CDR3: CASSFRQGVSGNTIYF
DNA: TGTGCCAGCAGCTTTCGGCAGGGGGTATCGGGAAACACCATATATTTT
J: TRBJ1-3
size: NA
D: TRBD1
V: TRBV11-2

CDR3: CASSLPLAGTDTQYF
DNA: TGTGCCAGCAGCTTACCTCTAGCGGGCACAGATACGCAGTATTTT
J: TRBJ2-3
size: NA
D: TRBD2
V: TRBV7-3

CDR3: CASSQDLHRSPLHF
DNA: TGCGCCAGCAGCCAAGATTTGCACAGGTCACCCCTCCACTTT
J: TRBJ1-6
size: NA
D: NA
V: TRBV4-1

CDR3: CASSLVGGSSYEQYF
DNA: TGTGCCAGCAGCTTGGTGGGCGGGAGCTCCTACGAGCAGTACTTC
J: TRBJ2-7
size: NA
D: TRBD2
V: TRBV11-2